A selection of T cell receptor beta chains follows, all from one sample in a study of metastatic and nonmetastatic thyroid tumors. Using MiXCR, TCRdb reanalyzed the PCR reads. The repertoire holds around 15,000 clones, with 24% as singletons. Material: tumor tissue. The receptors originated from a male donor with papillary thyroid cancer or a benign thyroid nodule (not recorded which). Some clones in this sample may be carry-over from other donors' samples. Each CDR3 is given with its conserved first and last residue. The D gene is left open where the match is weak. The size entry is marked missing in some rows and otherwise reads once, few, many or a size class.

NA	NA	TRBV30	TRBJ1-5	CAWSVLRGRNQPQHF	TGTGCCTGGAGTGTACTTAGGGGTCGCAATCAGCCCCAGCATTTT
NA	NA	TRBV25-1	TRBJ1-5	CASPMGSNQPQHF	TGTGCCAGCCCTATGGGAAGCAATCAGCCCCAGCATTTT
NA	many	TRBV19	TRBJ2-7	CASSLGGGTYEQYF	TGTGCCAGTAGTCTCGGCGGAGGGACCTACGAGCAGTACTTC
NA	many	TRBV28	TRBJ1-1	CASSFPLRGGDTEAFF	TGTGCCAGCAGTTTCCCCCTCCGCGGAGGGGACACTGAAGCTTTCTTT
TRBD2	many	TRBV18	TRBJ2-1	CASSPGGGSYNEQFF	TGTGCCAGCTCACCAGGGGGGGGGTCCTACAATGAGCAGTTCTTC
NA	many	TRBV6-4	TRBJ1-5	CASSSDSNQPQHF	TGTGCCAGCAGTTCGGACAGCAATCAGCCCCAGCATTTT
NA	many	TRBV29-1	TRBJ2-1	CSVEDPGHHNEQFF	TGCAGCGTTGAAGATCCCGGACACCACAATGAGCAGTTCTTC
TRBD1	NA	TRBV20-1	TRBJ1-1	CSALEVDRGSAEAFF	TGCAGTGCCCTAGAGGTGGACAGGGGCAGCGCTGAAGCTTTCTTT
NA	NA	TRBV20-1	TRBJ2-3	CSATRTQRTDFFDTQYF	TGCAGTGCCACCCGAACCCAGCGGACAGACTTTTTTGATACGCAGTATTTT
TRBD2	NA	TRBV30	TRBJ2-7	CACRTSDAYEQYF	TGTGCCTGCAGGACTAGCGACGCCTACGAGCAGTACTTC
TRBD1	NA	TRBV7-8	TRBJ2-7	CASSSGTGGEQYF	TGTGCCAGCAGCTCCGGGACAGGAGGCGAGCAGTACTTC
TRBD2	many	TRBV5-4	TRBJ2-5	CASRRGLAGFQETQYF	TGTGCCAGCAGGAGGGGACTAGCGGGATTTCAAGAGACCCAGTACTTC
NA	NA	TRBV3-1	TRBJ1-5	CTSSQEGPQGSCNQPQHF	TGTACCAGCAGCCAAGAGGGGCCCCAGGGGTCCTGCAATCAGCCCCAGCATTTT
NA	medium-sized	TRBV12-3/TRBV12-4	TRBJ2-1	CASSPVRGREQFF	TGTGCCAGCAGCCCAGTTCGGGGGCGCGAGCAGTTCTTC